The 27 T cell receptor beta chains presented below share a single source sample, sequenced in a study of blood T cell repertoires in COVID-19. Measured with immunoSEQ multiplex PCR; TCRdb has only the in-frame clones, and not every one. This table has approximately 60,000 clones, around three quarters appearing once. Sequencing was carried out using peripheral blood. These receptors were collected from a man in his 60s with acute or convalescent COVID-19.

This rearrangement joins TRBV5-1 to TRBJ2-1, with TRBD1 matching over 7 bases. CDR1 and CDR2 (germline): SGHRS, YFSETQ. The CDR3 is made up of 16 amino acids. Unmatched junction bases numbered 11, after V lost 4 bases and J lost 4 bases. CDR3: CASSNRQGSGYNEQFF. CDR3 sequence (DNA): TGCGCCAGCAGCAATAGACAGGGAAGCGGATACAATGAGCAGTTCTTC.

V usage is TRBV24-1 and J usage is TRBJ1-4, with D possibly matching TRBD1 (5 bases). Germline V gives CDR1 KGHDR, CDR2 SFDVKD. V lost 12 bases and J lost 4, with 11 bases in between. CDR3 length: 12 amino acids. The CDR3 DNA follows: TGTGCCGCCCGGGGGGTTAATGAAAAACTGTTTTTT. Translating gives CAARGVNEKLFF.

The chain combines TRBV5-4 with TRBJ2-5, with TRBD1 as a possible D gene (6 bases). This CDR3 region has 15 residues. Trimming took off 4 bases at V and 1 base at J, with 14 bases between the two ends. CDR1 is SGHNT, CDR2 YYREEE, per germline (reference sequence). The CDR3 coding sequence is TGTGCCAGCAGCAGTACACAGGGTCTCCAAGAGACCCAGTACTTC. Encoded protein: CASSSTQGLQETQYF.

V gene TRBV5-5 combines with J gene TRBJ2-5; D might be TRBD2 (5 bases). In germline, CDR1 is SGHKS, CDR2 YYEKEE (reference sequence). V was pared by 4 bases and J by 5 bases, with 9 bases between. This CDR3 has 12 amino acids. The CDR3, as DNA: TGTGCCAGCAGCCCCCGCGGGGAGACCCAGTACTTC. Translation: CASSPRGETQYF.

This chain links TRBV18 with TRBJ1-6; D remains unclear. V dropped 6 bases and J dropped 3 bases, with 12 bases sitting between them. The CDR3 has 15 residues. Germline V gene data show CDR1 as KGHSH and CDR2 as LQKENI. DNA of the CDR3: TGTGCCAGCTCCCCTGGAGAGGTCTATAATTCACCCCTCCACTTT. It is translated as CASSPGEVYNSPLHF.

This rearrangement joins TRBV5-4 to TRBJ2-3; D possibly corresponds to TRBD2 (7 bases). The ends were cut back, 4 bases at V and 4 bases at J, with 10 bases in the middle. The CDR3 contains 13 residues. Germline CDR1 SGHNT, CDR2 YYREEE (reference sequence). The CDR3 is CASSGGGADTQYF. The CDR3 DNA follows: TGTGCCAGCAGCGGGGGGGGCGCAGATACGCAGTATTTT. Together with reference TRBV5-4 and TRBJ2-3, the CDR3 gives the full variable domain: ETGVTQSPTHLIKTRGQQVTLRCSSQSGHNTVSWYQQALGQGPQFIFQYYREEENGRGNFPPRFSGLQFPNYSSELNVNALELDDSALYLCASSGGGADTQYFGPGTRLTVL.

In DNA form, the CDR3 reads TGTGCCAGCAGCTCCCCCGGGATCTCTGGGGCCAACGTCCTGACTTTC. Protein: CASSSPGISGANVLTF. This chain uses TRBV7-2 with TRBJ2-6; D may be TRBD2 (5 bases). CDR3 size: 16 residues. In germline, CDR1 is SGHTA, CDR2 FQGNSA. The V end lost 4 bases, the J end lost 0 bases, and 10 bases lay between the germline ends.

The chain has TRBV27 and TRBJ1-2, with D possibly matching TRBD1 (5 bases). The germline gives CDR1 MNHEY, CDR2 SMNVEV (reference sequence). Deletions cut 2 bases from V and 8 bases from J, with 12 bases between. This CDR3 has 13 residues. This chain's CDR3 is CASSLAPDRGYTF. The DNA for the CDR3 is TGTGCCAGCAGTTTAGCTCCAGACAGAGGCTACACCTTC.

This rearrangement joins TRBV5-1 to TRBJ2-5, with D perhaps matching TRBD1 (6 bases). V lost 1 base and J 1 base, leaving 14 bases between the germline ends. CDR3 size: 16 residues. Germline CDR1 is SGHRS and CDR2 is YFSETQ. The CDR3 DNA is TGCGCCAGCAGCTTGATGCATCTCAGGGGCCAAGAGACCCAGTACTTC. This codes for CASSLMHLRGQETQYF.

CDR3 in amino acids: CASSSDPLGGVSEAFF. The CDR3 DNA follows: TGTGCCAGCAGCTCAGACCCTTTGGGGGGGGTCTCTGAAGCTTTCTTT. The gene calls are TRBV7-3 and TRBJ1-1, with D maybe TRBD1 (5 bases). The CDR3 totals 16 residues. The germline CDR1 and CDR2 sequences are SGHTA and FQGTGA. V dropped 4 bases and J dropped 6 bases, with 21 bases sitting between them.

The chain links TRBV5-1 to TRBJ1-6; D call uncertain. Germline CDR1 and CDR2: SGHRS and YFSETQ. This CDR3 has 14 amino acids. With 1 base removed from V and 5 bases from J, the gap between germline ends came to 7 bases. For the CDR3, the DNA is TGCGCCAGCAGCTTGTCGGTCGATAATTCACCCCTCCACTTT. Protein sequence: CASSLSVDNSPLHF.

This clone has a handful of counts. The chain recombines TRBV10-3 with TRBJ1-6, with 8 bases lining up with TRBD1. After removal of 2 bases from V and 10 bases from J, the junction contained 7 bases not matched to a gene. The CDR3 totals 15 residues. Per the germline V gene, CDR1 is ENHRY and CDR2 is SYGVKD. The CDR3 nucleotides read TGTGCCATCAGTGAGCAGGGGGCAATGGGGTCACCCCTCCACTTT. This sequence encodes CAISEQGAMGSPLHF.

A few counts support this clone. The CDR3 spells CASSAVGSSIYEQYF. The CDR3 region has the DNA TGTGCCAGCAGTGCCGTCGGGAGCAGCATCTACGAGCAGTACTTC. The rearrangement uses TRBV6-6 and TRBJ2-7; D possibly corresponds to TRBD2 (6 bases). From germline, CDR1 is MNHNY and CDR2 SVGAGI (reference sequence). The CDR3 totals 15 residues. V lost 5 bases, J lost 3 bases, and 17 bases lay in between.

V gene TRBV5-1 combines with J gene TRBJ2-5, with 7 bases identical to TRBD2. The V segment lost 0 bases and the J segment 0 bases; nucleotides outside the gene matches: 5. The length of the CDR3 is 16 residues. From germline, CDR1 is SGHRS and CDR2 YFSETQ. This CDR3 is CASSLGSGGNQETQYF. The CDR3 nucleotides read TGCGCCAGCAGCTTGGGTTCGGGGGGTAACCAAGAGACCCAGTACTTC.

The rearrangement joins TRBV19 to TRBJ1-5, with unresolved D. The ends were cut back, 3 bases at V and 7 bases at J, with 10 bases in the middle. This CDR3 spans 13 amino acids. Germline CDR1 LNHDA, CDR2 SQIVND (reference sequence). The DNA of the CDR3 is TGTGCCAGTAGTATTCGAGAACGGCAGCCCCAGCATTTT. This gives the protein CASSIRERQPQHF.

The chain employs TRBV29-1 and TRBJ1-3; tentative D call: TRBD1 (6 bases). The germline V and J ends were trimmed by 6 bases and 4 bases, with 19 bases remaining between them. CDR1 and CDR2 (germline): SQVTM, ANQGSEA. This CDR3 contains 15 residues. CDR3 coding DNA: TGCAGCGTGGCCACTACACAGGGAGCCGGAAACACCATATATTTT. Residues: CSVATTQGAGNTIYF.

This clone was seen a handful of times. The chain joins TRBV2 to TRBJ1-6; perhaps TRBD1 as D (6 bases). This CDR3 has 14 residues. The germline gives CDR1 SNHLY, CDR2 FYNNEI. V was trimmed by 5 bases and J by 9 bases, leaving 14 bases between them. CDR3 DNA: TGTGCCAGCAGTCTTACAGGGTATTCTTCACCCCTCCACTTT. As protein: CASSLTGYSSPLHF. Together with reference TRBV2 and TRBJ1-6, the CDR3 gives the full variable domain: EPEVTQTPSHQVTQMGQEVILRCVPISNHLYFYWYRQILGQKVEFLVSFYNNEISEKSEIFDDQFSVERPDGSNFTLKIRSTKLEDSAMYFCASSLTGYSSPLHFGNGTRLTVT.

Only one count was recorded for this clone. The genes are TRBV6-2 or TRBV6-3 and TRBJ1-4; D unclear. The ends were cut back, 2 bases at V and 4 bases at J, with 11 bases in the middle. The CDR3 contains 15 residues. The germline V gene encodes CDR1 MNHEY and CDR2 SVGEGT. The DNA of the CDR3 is TGTGCCAGCAGTTACGGTACGGCGGATAATGAAAAACTGTTTTTT. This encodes CASSYGTADNEKLFF.

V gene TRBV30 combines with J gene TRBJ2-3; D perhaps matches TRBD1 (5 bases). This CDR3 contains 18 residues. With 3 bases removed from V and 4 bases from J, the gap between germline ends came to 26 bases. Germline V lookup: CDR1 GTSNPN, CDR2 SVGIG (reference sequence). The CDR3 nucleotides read TGTGCCTGGAGCGATTTCCTCCCGACAGCCTCGGGCCCAGATACGCAGTATTTT. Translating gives CAWSDFLPTASGPDTQYF.

CDR3 in amino acids: CASSHEQGRDGYTF. In nucleotides, the CDR3 is TGTGCCAGCAGTCATGAACAGGGCCGGGATGGCTACACCTTC. The chain recombines TRBV5-5 with TRBJ1-2, with D possibly TRBD1 on 6 matching bases. The germline V gene has CDR1 SGHKS and CDR2 YYEKEE (reference sequence). Trimming pared 5 bases from V and 6 bases from J, leaving 17 bases between. This CDR3 has 14 residues. Variable domain in full (rest from reference TRBV5-5 and TRBJ1-2): DAGVTQSPTHLIKTRGQQVTLRCSPISGHKSVSWYQQVLGQGPQFIFQYYEKEERGRGNFPDRFSARQFPNYSSELNVNALLLGDSALYLCASSHEQGRDGYTFGSGTRLTVV.

The CDR3 region has the DNA TGTGCCAGTAGCCAGACTTCCGGGGTAGAGACCCAGTACTTC. Its translation is CASSQTSGVETQYF. This chain links TRBV19 with TRBJ2-5, with D perhaps TRBD2 (5 bases). The germline CDR1 and CDR2 sequences are LNHDA and SQIVND (reference sequence). The CDR3 has 14 amino acids. V was pared by 6 bases and J by 4 bases, with 15 bases between.

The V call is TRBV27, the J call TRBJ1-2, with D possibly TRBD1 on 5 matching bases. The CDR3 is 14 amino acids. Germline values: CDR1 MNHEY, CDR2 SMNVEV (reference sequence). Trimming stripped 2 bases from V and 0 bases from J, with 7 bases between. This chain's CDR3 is CASSLQGTNYGYTF. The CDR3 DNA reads TGTGCCAGCAGTTTACAGGGTACTAACTATGGCTACACCTTC.

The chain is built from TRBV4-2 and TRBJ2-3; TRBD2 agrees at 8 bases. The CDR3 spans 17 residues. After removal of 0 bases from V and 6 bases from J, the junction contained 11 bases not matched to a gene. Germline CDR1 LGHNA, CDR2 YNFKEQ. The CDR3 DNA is TGTGCCAGCAGCCAAGAAGGGCGGGGGGCCGCTTCCGATACGCAGTATTTT. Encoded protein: CASSQEGRGAASDTQYF.

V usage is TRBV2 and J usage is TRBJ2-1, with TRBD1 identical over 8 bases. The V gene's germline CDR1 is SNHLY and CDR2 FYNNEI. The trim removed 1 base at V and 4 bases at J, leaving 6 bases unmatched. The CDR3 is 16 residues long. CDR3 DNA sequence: TGTGCCAGCAGTGAAGAGGGGACAGGTGGTTACAATGAGCAGTTCTTC. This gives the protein CASSEEGTGGYNEQFF.

CDR3 DNA: TGTGCCAGCAGTTCTACAGGGGAACAGCCCCAGCATTTT. The encoded protein is CASSSTGEQPQHF. The V call is TRBV28, the J call TRBJ1-5, with TRBD1 matching 7 bases. This CDR3 comprises 13 residues. Germline V gene lookup returns CDR1 MDHEN and CDR2 SYDVKM. With 4 bases clipped from V and 7 bases from J, the junction kept 4 bases outside the gene matches.

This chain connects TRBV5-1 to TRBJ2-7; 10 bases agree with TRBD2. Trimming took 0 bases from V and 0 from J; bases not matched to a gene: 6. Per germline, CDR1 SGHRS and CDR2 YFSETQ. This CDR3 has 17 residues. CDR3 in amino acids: CASSLGLSSGGSYEQYF. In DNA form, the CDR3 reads TGCGCCAGCAGCTTGGGCCTTTCTAGCGGGGGCTCCTACGAGCAGTACTTC.

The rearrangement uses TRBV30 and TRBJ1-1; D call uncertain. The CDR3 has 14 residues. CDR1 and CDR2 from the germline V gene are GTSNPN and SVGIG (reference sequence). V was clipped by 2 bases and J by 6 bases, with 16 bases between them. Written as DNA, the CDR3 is TGTGCCTGGAGTACATGGACCCCGAGGGCTGAAGCTTTCTTT. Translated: CAWSTWTPRAEAFF.